This section outlines one TCR beta chain sequence together with its context. The CDR3 runs to 14 residues. Germline-derived CDR1 and CDR2 are MNHNS and SASEGT. The V end was cut by 0 bases, the J end by 7 bases, with 13 bases between. This sample was taken from a study of OX40 agonist ivuxolimab in advanced cancers. Study overall: Dosing consisted of intravenous ivuxolimab at 0.01 to 10 mg/kg every 2 weeks. Dose-escalation patients suffered from hepatocellular carcinoma, melanoma, renal cell or head and neck cancer.

Autoimmune disease history or systemic immunosuppression led to patients being barred. Profiled with immunoSEQ multiplex PCR; TCRdb holds only in-frame clones, not every one. The table has about 89,000 clones, about 92% seen once. The rearrangement uses TRBV6-1 and TRBJ2-7; TRBD1 might be the D (5 bases). The sample in question was CD4+ or CD8+ T cells sorted from blood, obtained in a trial of the OX40 agonist ivuxolimab. The receptor comes from an adult with an advanced solid tumor such as melanoma, head and neck, liver or kidney cancer. The CDR3 sequence is CASSEALKGDEQYV. In nucleotides, the CDR3 is TGTGCCAGCAGTGAAGCGCTCAAAGGGGATGAGCAGTACGTC.